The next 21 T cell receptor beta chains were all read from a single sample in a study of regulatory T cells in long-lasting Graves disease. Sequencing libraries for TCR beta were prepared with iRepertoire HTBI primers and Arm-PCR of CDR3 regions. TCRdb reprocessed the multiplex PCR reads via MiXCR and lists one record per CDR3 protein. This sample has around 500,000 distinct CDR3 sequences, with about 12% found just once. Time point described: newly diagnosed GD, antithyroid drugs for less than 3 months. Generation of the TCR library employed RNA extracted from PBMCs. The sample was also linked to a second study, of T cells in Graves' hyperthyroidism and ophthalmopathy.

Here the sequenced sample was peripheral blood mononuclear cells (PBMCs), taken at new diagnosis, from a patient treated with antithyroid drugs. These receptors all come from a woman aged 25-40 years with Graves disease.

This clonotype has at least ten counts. The CDR3 is CSVVKGGLTDTQYF. In DNA form, the CDR3 reads TGCAGCGTTGTCAAGGGAGGTTTAACAGATACGCAGTATTTT. The chain links TRBV29-1 to TRBJ2-3, with D possibly being TRBD2 (6 bases). Germline CDR1 and CDR2: SQVTM and ANQGSEA. V shed 4 bases and J shed 3 bases, with 14 bases lying between them. The CDR3 spans 14 residues.

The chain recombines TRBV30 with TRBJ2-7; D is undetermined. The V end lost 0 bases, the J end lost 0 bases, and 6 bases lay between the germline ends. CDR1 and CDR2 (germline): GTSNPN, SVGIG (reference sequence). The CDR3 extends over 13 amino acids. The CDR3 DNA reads TGTGCCTGGAGTGTTTCAACCTCCTACGAGCAGTACTTC. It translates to CAWSVSTSYEQYF.

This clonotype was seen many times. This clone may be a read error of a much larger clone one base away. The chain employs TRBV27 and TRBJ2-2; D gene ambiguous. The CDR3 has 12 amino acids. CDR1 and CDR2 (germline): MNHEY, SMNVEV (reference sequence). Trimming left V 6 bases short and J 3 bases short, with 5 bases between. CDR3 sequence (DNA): TGTGCCAGCAGCCTAGACACCGGGGAGCTGTTTTTT. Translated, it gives CASSLDTGELFF.

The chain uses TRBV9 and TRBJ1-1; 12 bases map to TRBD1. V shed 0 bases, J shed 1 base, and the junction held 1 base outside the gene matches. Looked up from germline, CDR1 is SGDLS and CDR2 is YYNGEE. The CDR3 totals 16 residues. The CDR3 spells CASSVGGQGANTEAFF. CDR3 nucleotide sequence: TGTGCCAGCAGCGTAGGGGGACAGGGGGCGAACACTGAAGCTTTCTTT.

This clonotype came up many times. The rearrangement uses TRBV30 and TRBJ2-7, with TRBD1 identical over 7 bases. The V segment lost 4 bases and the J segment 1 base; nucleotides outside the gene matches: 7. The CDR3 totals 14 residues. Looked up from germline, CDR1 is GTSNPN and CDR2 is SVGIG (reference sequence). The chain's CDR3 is CAWMEAGGSYEQYF. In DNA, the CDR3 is TGTGCCTGGATGGAGGCAGGGGGTTCCTACGAGCAGTACTTC.

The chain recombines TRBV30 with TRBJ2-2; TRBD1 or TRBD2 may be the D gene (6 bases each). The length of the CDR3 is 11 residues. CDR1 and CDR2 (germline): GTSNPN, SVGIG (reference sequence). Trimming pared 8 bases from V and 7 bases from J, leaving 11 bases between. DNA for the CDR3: TGTGCCAAAGGGGGAGGCGGGGAGCTGTTTTTT. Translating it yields CAKGGGGELFF.

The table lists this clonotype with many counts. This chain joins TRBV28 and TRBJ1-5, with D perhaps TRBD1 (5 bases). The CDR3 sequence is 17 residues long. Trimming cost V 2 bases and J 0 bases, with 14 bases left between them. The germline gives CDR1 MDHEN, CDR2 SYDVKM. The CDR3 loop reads CASSLRRDRYSNQPQHF. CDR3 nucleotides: TGTGCCAGCAGTTTAAGGCGAGACAGATATAGCAATCAGCCCCAGCATTTT.

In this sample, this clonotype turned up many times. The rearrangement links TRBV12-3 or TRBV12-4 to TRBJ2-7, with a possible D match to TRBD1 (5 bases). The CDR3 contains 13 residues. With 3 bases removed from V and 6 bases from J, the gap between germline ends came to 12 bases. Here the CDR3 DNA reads TGTGCCAGCAGTTTTAATCAGGGAACCGAGCAGTACTTC. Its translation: CASSFNQGTEQYF.

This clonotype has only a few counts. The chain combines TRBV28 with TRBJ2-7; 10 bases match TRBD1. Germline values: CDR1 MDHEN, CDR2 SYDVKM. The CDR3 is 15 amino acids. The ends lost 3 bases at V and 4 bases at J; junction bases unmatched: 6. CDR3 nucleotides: TGTGCCAGCAGTTTTACGGGACAGGGGAGATACGAGCAGTACTTC. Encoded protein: CASSFTGQGRYEQYF.

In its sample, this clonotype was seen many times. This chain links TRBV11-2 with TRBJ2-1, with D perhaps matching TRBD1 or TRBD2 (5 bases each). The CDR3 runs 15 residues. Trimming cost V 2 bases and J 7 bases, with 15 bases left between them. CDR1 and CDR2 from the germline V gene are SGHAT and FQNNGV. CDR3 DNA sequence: TGTGCCAGCAGCTTATGGGGGACGACTCGGAATGAGCAGTTCTTC. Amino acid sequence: CASSLWGTTRNEQFF.

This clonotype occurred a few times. Here the CDR3 reads CASSQGTGLQPQHF. Here the CDR3 DNA reads TGTGCCAGCTCCCAGGGGACAGGGCTTCAGCCCCAGCATTTT. The chain carries TRBV27 and TRBJ1-5; 9 nucleotides align to TRBD1. The germline CDR1 and CDR2 sequences are MNHEY and SMNVEV (reference sequence). CDR3 length: 14 amino acids. Trimming at V came to 8 bases and at J to 6 bases, leaving 8 bases not matched to a gene.

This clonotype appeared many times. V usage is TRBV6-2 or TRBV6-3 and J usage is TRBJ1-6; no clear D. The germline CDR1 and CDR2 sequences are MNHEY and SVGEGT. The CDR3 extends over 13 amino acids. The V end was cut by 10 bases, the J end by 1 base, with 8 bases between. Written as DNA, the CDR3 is TGTGCCACAAGAAGGTCCTATAATTCACCCCTCCACTTT. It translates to CATRRSYNSPLHF.

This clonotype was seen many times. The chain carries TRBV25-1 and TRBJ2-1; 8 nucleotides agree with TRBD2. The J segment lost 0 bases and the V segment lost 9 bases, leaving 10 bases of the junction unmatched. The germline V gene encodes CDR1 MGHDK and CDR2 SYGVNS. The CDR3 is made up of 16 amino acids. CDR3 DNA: TGTGCCAGTACTTCTACTAGCGGAAACTCCTACAATGAGCAGTTCTTC. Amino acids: CASTSTSGNSYNEQFF.

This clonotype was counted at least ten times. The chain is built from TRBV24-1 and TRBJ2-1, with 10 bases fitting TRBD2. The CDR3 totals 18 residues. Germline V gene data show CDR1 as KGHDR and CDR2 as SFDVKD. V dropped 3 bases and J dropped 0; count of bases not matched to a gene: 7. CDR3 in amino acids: CATSDPRTSGRSYNEQFF. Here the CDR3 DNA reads TGTGCCACCAGTGATCCGAGGACTAGCGGACGCTCCTACAATGAGCAGTTCTTC.

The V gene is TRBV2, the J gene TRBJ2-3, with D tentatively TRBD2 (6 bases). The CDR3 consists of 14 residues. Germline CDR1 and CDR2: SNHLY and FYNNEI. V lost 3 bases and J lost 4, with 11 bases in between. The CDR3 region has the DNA TGTGCCAGCAGTGACACCCGCGGGGCAGATACGCAGTATTTT. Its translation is CASSDTRGADTQYF.

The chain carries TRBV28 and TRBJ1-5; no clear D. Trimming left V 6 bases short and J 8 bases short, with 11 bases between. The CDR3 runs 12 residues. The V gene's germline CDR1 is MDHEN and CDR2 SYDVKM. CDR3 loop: CASSGSTEPQHF. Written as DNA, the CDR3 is TGTGCCAGCAGCGGGTCTACGGAGCCCCAGCATTTT.

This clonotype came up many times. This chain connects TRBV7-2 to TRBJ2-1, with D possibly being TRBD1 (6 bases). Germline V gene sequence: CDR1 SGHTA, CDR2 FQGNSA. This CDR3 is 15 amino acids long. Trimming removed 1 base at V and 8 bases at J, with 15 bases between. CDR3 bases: TGTGCCAGCAGCTTAGTCACAGGGTGGTGGGATGAGCAGTTCTTC. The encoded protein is CASSLVTGWWDEQFF.

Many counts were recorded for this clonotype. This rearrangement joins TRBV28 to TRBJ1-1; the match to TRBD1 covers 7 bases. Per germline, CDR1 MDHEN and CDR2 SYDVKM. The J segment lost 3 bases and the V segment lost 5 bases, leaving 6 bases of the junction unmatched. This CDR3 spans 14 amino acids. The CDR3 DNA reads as TGTGCCAGCAGTACAGACAGGGCGGACACTGAAGCTTTCTTT. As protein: CASSTDRADTEAFF.

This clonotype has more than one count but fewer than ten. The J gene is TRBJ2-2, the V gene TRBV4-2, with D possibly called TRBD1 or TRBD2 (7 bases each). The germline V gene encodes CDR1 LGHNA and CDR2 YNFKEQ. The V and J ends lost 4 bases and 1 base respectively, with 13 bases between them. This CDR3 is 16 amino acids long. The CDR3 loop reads CASSRAGQLNTGELFF. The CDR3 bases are TGTGCCAGCAGCCGAGCGGGACAGCTGAACACCGGGGAGCTGTTTTTT.

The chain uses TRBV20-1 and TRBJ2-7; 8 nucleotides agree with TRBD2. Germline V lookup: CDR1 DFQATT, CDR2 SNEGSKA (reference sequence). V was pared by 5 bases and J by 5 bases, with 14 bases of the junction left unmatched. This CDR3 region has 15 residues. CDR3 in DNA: TGCAGTGCTGCCCGAGGCGGGAGGAAGTCCCACGAGCAGTACTTC. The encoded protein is CSAARGGRKSHEQYF.

The CDR3 DNA follows: TGCGCCAGCAGCCTGCCCCGGGACAGTAGCTCCTACGAGCAGTACTTC. Its translation: CASSLPRDSSSYEQYF. The rearrangement links TRBV5-1 to TRBJ2-7, with 7 bases lining up with TRBD1. The V gene end was trimmed by 4 bases and the J gene end by 0 bases; junction bases not matched to a gene: 10. The length of the CDR3 is 16 residues. Germline CDR1 is SGHRS and CDR2 is YFSETQ. The full variable domain, with the rest looked up from reference TRBV5-1 and TRBJ2-7, is KAGVTQTPRYLIKTRGQQVTLSCSPISGHRSVSWYQQTPGQGLQFLFEYFSETQRNKGNFPGRFSGRQFSNSRSEMNVSTLELGDSALYLCASSLPRDSSSYEQYFGPGTRLTVT.